This T cell receptor beta chain appears in the sequencing data of a study of T cell responses to AZD1222 COVID-19 vaccine (dated by TCRdb to 2020 to 2022). About the investigation overall: AZD1222 recipients whose second dose came at about 4 weeks and those whose second dose came at about 12 weeks were combined into one group, since spike-specific TCR depth and breadth did not differ between the two schedules. Enrollment into the trials was organized by age into subgroups of 18-55, 56-69 and 70-plus years, and those subgroups contained about 160, 30 and 59 TCR-sequenced participants, respectively. TCR sequencing was performed for about 240 trial participants, of whom about 210 were given two doses of AZD1222 and 26 were given two doses of MenACWY control vaccine. Findings and caveats that apply to the study as a whole: Because no day 14 peak-response samples were available, the repertoires could be characterized only after the peak T cell response. Participants were mostly white British and included more females than males, and it was suggested by the authors that clonal diversity may have been underestimated. Nearly half of unique spike-specific TCRs reportedly recognized epitopes outside regions mutated in the B.1.351 and B.1.1.7 variants. Conclusions about previously exposed vaccinees were limited because only six AZD1222 recipients were SARS-CoV-2 seropositive at baseline. CD4 TCRs associated with the vaccine covered the entire spike protein, and the dominant responses were in regions 160-218 and 743-854. Spike-specific TCR breadth and depth rose significantly after two AZD1222 doses compared with day 0 and with MenACWY recipients. The 56-69-year group was small, and its depth increase did not reach significance, likely because of low power.

The CDR3 regions of human TCRbeta chains were analyzed by immunosequencing. In the source study's methods: TCRs in the repertoires were matched against a reference library of SARS-CoV-2-specific TCRs that had been generated with the MIRA antigen-specificity platform. Breadth was defined as the fraction of unique TCRs that were SARS-CoV-2-associated. Depth was defined as the fraction of total T cells that were SARS-CoV-2-associated. Using the MIRA data, each spike-specific TCR was mapped to the spike region that the TCR reacts to and placed in a CD4 or CD8 class. Log10-transformed breadth and depth values were compared by one-way ANOVA with Sidak's multiple comparisons tests. In TCRdb, the immuneACCESS table is reduced to in-frame sequences with V and J assigned. These tables do not hold every clone; where another copy was compared, an unresolved V gene accounts for under half, and the others remain unexplained. The V and J calls and clone size are taken from that table; D and trimming were inferred from the DNA. For this sample the table gives 90,000 to 120,000 clones, of which roughly 87% were detected only once. Together, the top ten hold over 3.5% of the sample.

The CDR3 sequence holds 15 residues, the cysteine and phenylalanine included. The entry retains the CDR3 DNA only, 45 bases that are in frame from base 1. CDR1 and CDR2 were assigned from the germline V gene (reference sequence) as SEHNR and FQNEAQ. V and J are truncated by 5 bases and 2 bases respectively, leaving an intervening sequence of 14 bases. A remark on this clone: The clone's antigen remains unknown. Base qualities are missing; no much larger clone stands one base away.

The sample's time point label, decoded: baseline before first vaccination. Samples from vaccinated people were obtained from the UK trials COV001 and COV002, which included a single-blind randomized controlled phase 2/3 trial of AZD1222 (ChAdOx1 nCoV-19) in healthy adults. Trial participant PBMC samples were collected at day 0 and day 28 after the second dose for TCRbeta chain sequencing. The sequence came from an adult in good health. Source: peripheral blood, taken on day 0 of AZD1222 vaccination. The chain is assembled from TRBV7-9 and TRBJ2-3, and TRBD1 may be the D gene, going by 6 matching bases. The DNA is TGTGCCAGCAGCCAGAACCGGGACAACACAGATACGCAGTATTTT. It is translated as CASSQNRDNTDTQYF.